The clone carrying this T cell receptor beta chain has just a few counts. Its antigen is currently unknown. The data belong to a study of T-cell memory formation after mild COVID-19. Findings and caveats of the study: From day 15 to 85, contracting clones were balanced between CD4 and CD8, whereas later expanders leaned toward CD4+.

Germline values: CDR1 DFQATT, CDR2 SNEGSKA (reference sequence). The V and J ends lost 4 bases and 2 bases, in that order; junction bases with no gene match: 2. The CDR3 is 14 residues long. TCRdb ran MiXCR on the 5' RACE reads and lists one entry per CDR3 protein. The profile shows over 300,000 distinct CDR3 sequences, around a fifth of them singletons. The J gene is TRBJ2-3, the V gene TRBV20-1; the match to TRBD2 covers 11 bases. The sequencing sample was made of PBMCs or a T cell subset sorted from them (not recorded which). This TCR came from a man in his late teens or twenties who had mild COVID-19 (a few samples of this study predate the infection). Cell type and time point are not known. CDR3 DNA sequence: TGCAGTGCTATTAGCGGGGGGGCCACAGATACGCAGTATTTT. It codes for CSAISGGATDTQYF.